Below, 10 T cell receptor beta chains from the same sample are listed, as sequenced in a study of shared clonotypes between healthy human individuals. Repertoires were generated with immunoSEQ multiplex PCR, while TCRdb's copy carries only in-frame clones and drops some. Of about 2,500,000 clones in the sample, roughly 92% are singletons; the top ten hold under 0.15%. The sample comprised naive CD4+ T cells sorted from blood. Subset denoted: CD45RA+ positively selected. The receptors derive from a man aged 18 to 29 in good health.

The chain has TRBV7-9 and TRBJ2-1, with 7 positions matching TRBD2. Germline V lookup: CDR1 SEHNR, CDR2 FQNEAQ (reference sequence). The CDR3 covers 13 residues. The V and J ends lost 8 bases and 11 bases, in that order; junction bases with no gene match: 12. The CDR3 DNA reads TGTGCCAGCGAGCGGGAACTGGATTACAAGCAGTTCTTC. Its translation is CASERELDYKQFF.

The chain employs TRBV19 and TRBJ1-5; D remains ambiguous. The length of the CDR3 is 17 residues. CDR1 and CDR2 (germline): LNHDA, SQIVND (reference sequence). V was trimmed by 0 bases and J by 0 bases, leaving 12 bases between them. This CDR3 is CASSIDSRRVSNQPQHF. CDR3 nucleotides: TGTGCCAGTAGTATAGATAGCAGGAGAGTTAGCAATCAGCCCCAGCATTTT.

This chain joins TRBV18 and TRBJ2-7, with no clear D. The CDR3 has 14 amino acids. The germline V and J ends were trimmed by 2 bases and 5 bases, with 13 bases remaining between them. CDR1 and CDR2 from the germline V gene are KGHSH and LQKENI. The CDR3 loop is CASSPMSPLNEQYF. DNA for the CDR3: TGTGCCAGCTCACCAATGTCACCGCTAAACGAGCAGTACTTC.

This clone was found once. This chain connects TRBV5-4 to TRBJ2-2, with D uncertain. The CDR3 runs 15 residues. The germline CDR1 and CDR2 sequences are SGHNT and YYREEE (reference sequence). Trimming cost V 5 bases and J 0 bases, with 11 bases left between them. The CDR3 DNA sequence: TGTGCCAGCAGTCAGTCCCCCGCGAACACCGGGGAGCTGTTTTTT. It codes for CASSQSPANTGELFF.

The CDR3 DNA sequence: TGTGCCAGCAGCTTGGTGAGGGCTAGGGATGAGCAGTTCTTC. This encodes CASSLVRARDEQFF. The chain uses TRBV5-4 and TRBJ2-1, with TRBD2 as a possible D gene (5 bases). In germline, CDR1 is SGHNT, CDR2 YYREEE (reference sequence). CDR3 size: 14 residues. Trimming stripped 0 bases from V and 8 bases from J, with 12 bases between.

The chain uses TRBV9 and TRBJ2-1; perhaps TRBD2 as D (6 bases). Germline V gives CDR1 SGDLS, CDR2 YYNGEE. The V end lost 1 base, the J end lost 7 bases, and 9 bases lay between the germline ends. The CDR3 is made up of 13 amino acids. CDR3 sequence reads: CASSVLEGNEQFF. The CDR3 DNA is TGTGCCAGCAGCGTATTGGAGGGAAATGAGCAGTTCTTC.

The chain links TRBV19 to TRBJ2-1, with D possibly matching TRBD2 (5 bases). The V and J ends lost 1 base and 5 bases respectively, with 12 bases between them. In germline, CDR1 is LNHDA, CDR2 SQIVND (reference sequence). This CDR3 spans 15 amino acids. The CDR3 DNA is TGTGCCAGTAGTATAGGGGCTCGGCGGGACAATGAGCAGTTCTTC. It encodes CASSIGARRDNEQFF.

The CDR3 DNA reads as TGTGCCAGCTCACCACCGAATTCGGGGGGAATGAACACCGGGGAGCTGTTTTTT. It specifies CASSPPNSGGMNTGELFF. V and J are TRBV18 and TRBJ2-2, with TRBD2 matching 7 bases. CDR3 length: 18 amino acids. Germline CDR1 KGHSH, CDR2 LQKENI. After removal of 0 bases from V and 1 base from J, the junction contained 8 bases not matched to a gene.

This sequence joins TRBV6-5 and TRBJ1-5, with 8 bases aligning to TRBD1. Trimming cost V 6 bases and J 2 bases; bases outside gene matches: 6. The CDR3 sequence is 15 residues long. Germline CDR1 MNHEY, CDR2 SVGAGI. In DNA, the CDR3 is TGTGCCAGCAGACCCACAGGGGGAGGCAATCAGCCCCAGCATTTT. Amino acids: CASRPTGGGNQPQHF.

This chain connects TRBV11-2 to TRBJ1-2; the match to TRBD1 covers 7 bases. Trimming removed 5 bases from V and 7 bases from J; junction bases left unmatched: 10. The germline V gene has CDR1 SGHAT and CDR2 FQNNGV. The CDR3 contains 14 residues. The DNA for the CDR3 is TGTGCCAGCAGCCTCCAGGGGGGCAGGGGTGGCTACACCTTC. This translates into CASSLQGGRGGYTF.